One sample yielded the 19 T cell receptor beta chains listed below, sequenced in a study of blood T cell repertoires in COVID-19 (dated by TCRdb to the early 2020s). Libraries were prepared through the immunoSEQ multiplex PCR assay. Here the immuneACCESS table is served through TCRdb, limited to in-frame sequences with V and J called. Missing clones are a known gap in these copies; in checked studies unresolved V genes cover under half, and the rest lacks a known reason. The sample yields 84,000 or so clones; around 85% were counted once. The top ten clonotypes cover roughly 5.4% of the sample. Material: peripheral blood. These receptors came from a man in his sixties with acute or convalescent COVID-19.

The chain carries TRBV11-1 and TRBJ1-4, with D perhaps TRBD1 (6 bases). The CDR3 is made up of 15 amino acids. Germline V gene data show CDR1 as SGHAT and CDR2 as FQDESV (reference sequence). Deletions cut 5 bases from V and 6 bases from J, with 16 bases between. In DNA, the CDR3 is TGTGCCAGCAGCCCAACAGGGCCAGGGCATGAAAAACTGTTTTTT. It specifies CASSPTGPGHEKLFF.

The rearrangement links TRBV7-6 to TRBJ2-5; 10 bases map to TRBD2. With 3 bases clipped from V and 3 bases from J, the junction kept 13 bases outside the gene matches. Germline assignment: CDR1 SGHVS and CDR2 FNYEAQ. The CDR3 contains 18 residues. CDR3 region: CASSFLPIAGGGKETQYF. The DNA of the CDR3 is TGTGCCAGCAGCTTCCTCCCGATAGCGGGGGGCGGAAAAGAGACCCAGTACTTC.

The rearrangement uses TRBV7-6 and TRBJ2-5; TRBD2 matches at 11 bases. The CDR3 loop spans 17 amino acids. The J segment lost 4 bases and the V segment lost 5 bases, leaving 12 bases of the junction unmatched. The germline gives CDR1 SGHVS, CDR2 FNYEAQ. The CDR3 DNA sequence: TGTGCCAGCAGCACTACGGTTGTGCTAGCGGGGGGAGAGACCCAGTACTTC. Amino acid sequence: CASSTTVVLAGGETQYF.

This clone was seen a handful of times. The V gene is TRBV7-8, the J gene TRBJ1-2; D is possibly TRBD1 (6 bases). V lost 5 bases to trimming and J lost 9 bases, with 22 bases between them. The CDR3 loop spans 15 amino acids. Germline CDR1 and CDR2: SGHVS and FQNEAQ. CDR3 coding DNA: TGTGCCAGCAGCGTTACAGGGATCGAGGGCCACAGCTACACCTTC. This codes for CASSVTGIEGHSYTF.

This chain connects TRBV2 to TRBJ2-3; D not resolved. Between the trimmed V and J ends, which lost 3 bases and 5 bases, there was a span of 3 bases. The CDR3 consists of 11 residues. Germline CDR1 is SNHLY and CDR2 is FYNNEI. The CDR3 coding sequence is TGTGCCAGCAGTGATAAAGATACGCAGTATTTT. Translating it yields CASSDKDTQYF.

In DNA, the CDR3 is TGTGCCAGCAGTTACGGCGTTGACAGGACCCAAGAGACCCAGTACTTC. This encodes CASSYGVDRTQETQYF. The rearrangement joins TRBV6-5 to TRBJ2-5; the D gene is possibly TRBD1 (6 bases). V lost 2 bases to trimming and J lost 1 base, with 14 bases between them. The CDR3 has 16 amino acids. Germline V CDR1 and CDR2: MNHEY, SVGAGI.

This clone showed up just a few times. This chain joins TRBV19 and TRBJ1-5, with a possible D match to TRBD1 (6 bases). V was trimmed by 3 bases and J by 0 bases, leaving 18 bases between them. CDR1 is LNHDA, CDR2 SQIVND, per germline (reference sequence). The length of the CDR3 is 18 residues. The CDR3 DNA sequence: TGTGCCAGTAGTATTGTAATGGGGCAGGGGACTAGCAATCAGCCCCAGCATTTT. Translated, it gives CASSIVMGQGTSNQPQHF.

This clone was seen a few times. V and J are TRBV27 and TRBJ2-7, with 11 bases lining up with TRBD1. Trimming cost V 4 bases and J 4 bases; bases outside gene matches: 6. The CDR3 extends over 15 amino acids. Germline CDR1 and CDR2: MNHEY and SMNVEV (reference sequence). CDR3 nucleotides: TGTGCCAGCAGTTCACCGGGACAGGGGGTGTACGAGCAGTACTTC. Translating gives CASSSPGQGVYEQYF.

The chain combines TRBV7-2 with TRBJ1-5; D is unclear. V lost 3 bases to trimming and J lost 2 bases, with 8 bases between them. The CDR3 contains 14 residues. Per the germline V gene, CDR1 is SGHTA and CDR2 is FQGNSA. CDR3 amino acids: CASSLRSGNQPQHF. CDR3 sequence (DNA): TGTGCCAGCAGCTTGCGGTCGGGCAATCAGCCCCAGCATTTT.

The V gene is TRBV5-1, the J gene TRBJ1-6, with D perhaps TRBD1 (5 bases). The V gene's germline CDR1 is SGHRS and CDR2 YFSETQ. The CDR3 runs to 18 residues. Trimming stripped 0 bases from V and 0 bases from J, with 13 bases between. The CDR3 DNA sequence: TGCGCCAGCAGCTTGGATACAGGTCGGAGCTCCTATAATTCACCCCTCCACTTT. It codes for CASSLDTGRSSYNSPLHF.

The rearrangement joins TRBV6-2 or TRBV6-3 to TRBJ1-5; 12 bases are a match to TRBD1. The CDR3 covers 17 residues. V trimming: 1 base; J trimming: 5 bases; junction bases outside the gene matches: 6. Germline V gene data show CDR1 as MNHEY and CDR2 as SVGEGT. CDR3 protein: CASSYFPGQGAHQPQHF. DNA for the CDR3: TGTGCCAGCAGTTACTTTCCGGGACAGGGGGCCCATCAGCCCCAGCATTTT.

This clone appeared a single time. This CDR3 is CASSLAGGPDTQYF. CDR3 nucleotide sequence: TGTGCCAGCAGCTTGGCGGGGGGGCCTGATACGCAGTATTTT. The rearrangement links TRBV5-4 to TRBJ2-3, with 8 bases aligning to TRBD2. CDR1 is SGHNT and CDR2 is YYREEE in the germline V gene (reference sequence). With V trimmed by 0 bases and J by 6 bases, 3 bases remained unmatched. The CDR3 spans 14 residues.

This rearrangement joins TRBV10-3 to TRBJ2-3; 8 positions match TRBD2. Unmatched junction bases numbered 13, after V lost 3 bases and J lost 8 bases. The CDR3 length is 16 residues. Germline V gives CDR1 ENHRY, CDR2 SYGVKD. The CDR3 sequence: CAISDVLAGLEGTQYF. DNA for the CDR3: TGTGCCATCAGTGATGTGTTAGCGGGGCTTGAGGGTACGCAGTATTTT.

The gene calls are TRBV12-2 and TRBJ2-3; the table's D call, TRBD1, was not checked against the DNA. TRBV12-2 corresponds to a pseudogene. The CDR3 sequence is 14 residues long. Here the CDR3 DNA reads TGTGCAAGTCGGCAGGGGGACCACAAAGATACGCAGTATTTT. Amino acids: CASRQGDHKDTQYF.

V is TRBV19 and J is TRBJ2-7, with 8 bases aligning to TRBD1. V trimming: 5 bases; J trimming: 2 bases; junction bases outside the gene matches: 14. In germline, CDR1 is LNHDA, CDR2 SQIVND (reference sequence). The CDR3 is 17 amino acids. CDR3 DNA sequence: TGTGCCAGTAGTGGGGGACAGGCCCAACTCGACCCCTACGAGCAGTACTTC. This gives the protein CASSGGQAQLDPYEQYF.

This rearrangement joins TRBV7-9 to TRBJ2-1; 8 bases agree with TRBD2. Germline lookup yields CDR1 SEHNR and CDR2 FQNEAQ (reference sequence). The CDR3 is made up of 15 amino acids. V shed 4 bases and J 4 bases; nucleotides not matched to a gene: 6. CDR3 amino acids: CASSSWTSPYNEQFF. CDR3 nucleotides: TGTGCCAGCAGCTCATGGACTAGCCCATACAATGAGCAGTTCTTC. The complete variable domain, with remaining parts taken from reference TRBV7-9 and TRBJ2-1, reads DTGVSQNPRHKITKRGQNVTFRCDPISEHNRLYWYRQTLGQGPEFLTYFQNEAQLEKSRLLSDRFSAERPKGSFSTLEIQRTEQGDSAMYLCASSSWTSPYNEQFFGPGTRLTVL.

This chain uses TRBV2 with TRBJ1-6, with TRBD1 matching over 9 bases. CDR1 and CDR2 from the germline V gene are SNHLY and FYNNEI. CDR3 length equals 14 residues. Germline trimming cut 1 base from V and 14 bases from J; bases unmatched to any gene: 6. CDR3 sequence reads: CASSEDRGPASLHF. In DNA, the CDR3 is TGTGCCAGCAGTGAAGACAGGGGGCCCGCTTCCCTCCACTTT. Using reference TRBV2 and TRBJ1-6 for the parts outside the CDR3, the full variable domain is EPEVTQTPSHQVTQMGQEVILRCVPISNHLYFYWYRQILGQKVEFLVSFYNNEISEKSEIFDDQFSVERPDGSNFTLKIRSTKLEDSAMYFCASSEDRGPASLHFGNGTRLTVT.

A single count supports this clone. The chain links TRBV3-1 (or the pseudogene TRBV3-2) to TRBJ1-2, with a weak D call TRBD1 (6 bases). Germline V CDR1 and CDR2: LGHDT, YNNKEL (reference sequence). This CDR3 has 19 residues. V lost 0 bases, J lost 4 bases, and 24 bases lay in between. The CDR3 DNA reads as TGTGCCAGCAGCCAAGATGGGCGGACAGTCGGGTACTCCCCCTATGGCTACACCTTC. As protein: CASSQDGRTVGYSPYGYTF.

V and J are TRBV5-1 and TRBJ2-5; D is undetermined. V lost 0 bases and J 5 bases, leaving 14 bases between the germline ends. The V gene's germline CDR1 is SGHRS and CDR2 YFSETQ. The CDR3 has 15 residues. CDR3 in DNA: TGCGCCAGCAGCTTGGACGATTTCGATGAGGAGACCCAGTACTTC. This translates into CASSLDDFDEETQYF.